A single TCR beta chain is shown here with its context. Its antigen is still unknown. These data come from a study of beta chain features in type 1 diabetes. The investigators reverse transcribed all of the isolated RNA, so they sequenced expressed TCRB transcripts. Profiling relied on immunoSEQ multiplex PCR, and the TCRdb table lists in-frame clones only, not all of them. The sample contains a few hundred thousand clones, 10% to 15% of which appear only once. Averaging roughly 110 mL, one heparinised blood draw was given by each donor. The germline CDR1 and CDR2 sequences are LGHNA and YSLEER. This CDR3 spans 18 amino acids. The junction had 12 bases not matched to a gene; V was cut back by 2 bases and J by 6 bases. Study results and limitations: Patients with Type 1 diabetes showed moderately but significantly shorter TCRB CDR3s in all four CD4+ subsets. Insertions at VDJ junctions were less frequent in type 1 diabetes patients. These patients also deleted more nucleotides at the same junctions.

The source of this sequence is a woman between 18 and 29 years old with type 1 diabetes. The sample taken for sequencing was naive CD4+ T cells from blood. The chain couples TRBV4-3 to TRBJ2-7, with 14 nucleotides matching TRBD2. CDR3 sequence reads: CASSQHLTSGRAQFEQYF. The CDR3 region has the DNA TGCGCCAGCAGCCAACACCTGACTAGCGGGAGGGCCCAATTCGAGCAGTACTTC.